This T cell receptor (beta chain) was sequenced in a study of blood T cell repertoires in COVID-19. Original methodology: Nucleated cell number was recorded as an estimate derived from reference gene primer amplification. Assay used: immunoSEQ multiplex PCR; TCRdb lists only in-frame clones, some missing. V and J calls and clone size are as listed in that table; D and trimming were resolved from the DNA. The top ten clones hold 5.1% of a sample with under 250,000 clones, around four fifths of them seen once. Germline V lookup: CDR1 LGHDT, CDR2 YNNKEL (reference sequence). With 7 bases clipped from V and 4 bases from J, the junction kept 7 bases outside the gene matches. The CDR3 sequence is 15 residues long.

The rearrangement uses TRBV3-1 (or the pseudogene TRBV3-2) and TRBJ2-2, with 9 bases lining up with TRBD1. The receptor was isolated from a woman aged 55-69 years who had recovered from COVID-19. Sequencing was done on a sample of peripheral blood. This chain's CDR3 is CASTVQGAGTGELFF. In DNA form, the CDR3 reads TGTGCCAGCACCGTACAGGGGGCCGGCACCGGGGAGCTGTTTTTT.